These 32 T cell receptor beta chains share one sample of origin, sequenced in a study of blood T cell repertoires in COVID-19. Assay used: immunoSEQ multiplex PCR; TCRdb lists only in-frame clones, some missing. The table includes about 24,000 clones, around 90% detected once. Material for sequencing was peripheral blood. The source of these receptors is a woman between 65 and 79 years old with active COVID-19.

This chain connects TRBV9 to TRBJ1-4; a weak D match, TRBD1 (5 bases). With 0 bases removed from V and 4 bases from J, the gap between germline ends came to 13 bases. From germline, CDR1 is SGDLS and CDR2 YYNGEE. The CDR3 sequence is 16 residues long. The CDR3 loop reads CASSVGAGRGNEKLFF. The CDR3 DNA sequence: TGTGCCAGCAGCGTAGGTGCAGGGCGTGGTAATGAAAAACTGTTTTTT.

The J gene is TRBJ1-5, the V gene TRBV19, with a possible D match to TRBD1 (6 bases). The length of the CDR3 is 12 residues. Between the trimmed V and J ends, which lost 10 bases and 5 bases, there was a span of 12 bases. The V gene's germline CDR1 is LNHDA and CDR2 SQIVND (reference sequence). Here the CDR3 DNA reads TGTGCCACCAAAGGGGGGGATCAGCCCCAGCATTTT. Its translation is CATKGGDQPQHF.

The chain has TRBV4-3 and TRBJ2-2, with TRBD1 matching 7 bases. This CDR3 contains 15 residues. Germline V gives CDR1 LGHNA, CDR2 YSLEER. Unmatched junction bases numbered 5, after V lost 2 bases and J lost 5 bases. The CDR3, as DNA: TGCGCCAGCAGCCAACCCGACAGGGCTACCGGGGAGCTGTTTTTT. As protein: CASSQPDRATGELFF.

The chain links TRBV6-1 to TRBJ2-2; perhaps TRBD2 as D (5 bases). V was pared by 1 base and J by 2 bases, with 11 bases between. The CDR3 is 16 amino acids. Per the germline V gene, CDR1 is MNHNS and CDR2 is SASEGT. The CDR3: CASSEGVSANTGELFF. CDR3 nucleotide sequence: TGTGCCAGCAGTGAAGGGGTTAGCGCAAACACCGGGGAGCTGTTTTTT.

The chain links TRBV20-1 to TRBJ2-5; D remains unclear. V dropped 3 bases and J dropped 1 base, with 15 bases sitting between them. The CDR3 is 15 residues long. Germline V gives CDR1 DFQATT, CDR2 SNEGSKA (reference sequence). CDR3 DNA sequence: TGCAGTGCTAGTAACCCGGCGCAGGTCCAAGAGACCCAGTACTTC. It translates to CSASNPAQVQETQYF.

The chain has TRBV4-1 and TRBJ2-5, with D possibly being TRBD1 (5 bases). The CDR3 sequence is 13 residues long. The V and J ends lost 2 bases and 5 bases respectively, with 9 bases between them. Germline CDR1 MGHRA, CDR2 YSYEKL. CDR3 DNA: TGCGCCAGCAGCCAACTAGGGGTGGAGACCCAGTACTTC. Amino acid sequence: CASSQLGVETQYF.

The chain carries TRBV24-1 and TRBJ2-5; TRBD2 agrees at 12 bases. The trim removed 3 bases at V and 2 bases at J, leaving 6 bases unmatched. This CDR3 has 17 residues. In germline, CDR1 is KGHDR, CDR2 SFDVKD. Here the CDR3 reads CATSDLSGLAGQETQYF. The CDR3 DNA follows: TGTGCCACCAGTGATCTATCCGGACTAGCGGGGCAAGAGACCCAGTACTTC.

V and J are TRBV7-6 and TRBJ2-7; 11 bases line up with TRBD1. The germline V gene has CDR1 SGHVS and CDR2 FNYEAQ. After removal of 5 bases from V and 2 bases from J, the junction contained 11 bases not matched to a gene. This CDR3 has 17 amino acids. The CDR3 is CASSDFRRGQGAYEQYF. The CDR3 DNA sequence: TGTGCCAGCAGCGACTTTAGGAGGGGACAGGGGGCCTACGAGCAGTACTTC.

The chain joins TRBV11-2 to TRBJ2-3; 9 bases match TRBD2. From germline, CDR1 is SGHAT and CDR2 FQNNGV. The CDR3 spans 14 residues. V trimming: 5 bases; J trimming: 8 bases; junction bases outside the gene matches: 8. For the CDR3, the DNA is TGTGCCAGCAGCGCAGCGGGGGGAGCGGCTACGCAGTATTTT. This translates into CASSAAGGAATQYF. The full variable domain, rest sourced from reference TRBV11-2 and TRBJ2-3, is EAGVAQSPRYKIIEKRQSVAFWCNPISGHATLYWYQQILGQGPKLLIQFQNNGVVDDSQLPKDRFSAERLKGVDSTLKIQPAKLEDSAVYLCASSAAGGAATQYFGPGTRLTVL.

This chain uses TRBV25-1 with TRBJ1-6; D is ambiguous. The germline CDR1 and CDR2 sequences are MGHDK and SYGVNS. With 1 base removed from V and 8 bases from J, the gap between germline ends came to 12 bases. The length of the CDR3 is 15 residues. The chain's CDR3 is CASSESGGLYSPLHF. CDR3 nucleotide sequence: TGTGCCAGCAGTGAATCGGGTGGCCTTTATTCACCCCTCCACTTT. The full variable domain, in which reference TRBV25-1 and TRBJ1-6 provide the parts outside the CDR3, is EADIYQTPRYLVIGTGKKITLECSQTMGHDKMYWYQQDPGMELHLIHYSYGVNSTEKGDLSSESTVSRIRTEHFPLTLESARPSHTSQYLCASSESGGLYSPLHFGNGTRLTVT.

As for this clone: The sample has other DNA sequences that encode this CDR3 too. This chain uses TRBV6-5 with TRBJ2-5; D is unresolved. Between the trimmed V and J ends, which lost 6 bases and 5 bases, there was a span of 13 bases. CDR3 length: 13 amino acids. The germline gives CDR1 MNHEY, CDR2 SVGAGI. Here the CDR3 DNA reads TGTGCCAGCAGGTTAGGCGGCCGGGAGACCCAGTACTTC. It codes for CASRLGGRETQYF.

The chain joins TRBV7-9 to TRBJ2-7, with 9 bases that match TRBD2. CDR1 is SEHNR, CDR2 FQNEAQ, per germline (reference sequence). CDR3 size: 14 residues. V gave up 3 bases and J gave up 7 bases; unmatched junction bases: 7. CDR3 sequence: CASSLGGGAEEQYF. The CDR3 DNA is TGTGCCAGCAGCTTGGGCGGGGGGGCCGAGGAGCAGTACTTC.

V and J are TRBV7-9 and TRBJ2-3; 7 nucleotides align to TRBD2. The CDR3 has 14 amino acids. Per the germline V gene, CDR1 is SEHNR and CDR2 is FQNEAQ (reference sequence). J lost 4 bases, V lost 1 base, and 2 bases had no gene match. CDR3 nucleotide sequence: TGTGCCAGCAGCTTAGTGGGGGGGGCAGATACGCAGTATTTT. Its translation is CASSLVGGADTQYF. Full variable domain (rest looked up from reference TRBV7-9 and TRBJ2-3): DTGVSQNPRHKITKRGQNVTFRCDPISEHNRLYWYRQTLGQGPEFLTYFQNEAQLEKSRLLSDRFSAERPKGSFSTLEIQRTEQGDSAMYLCASSLVGGADTQYFGPGTRLTVL.

This clone was detected only once. The chain employs TRBV4-1 and TRBJ2-1; a weak D match, TRBD2 (6 bases). The CDR3 contains 17 residues. Between the trimmed V and J ends, which lost 4 bases and 6 bases, there was a span of 22 bases. CDR1 and CDR2 (germline): MGHRA, YSYEKL. In DNA, the CDR3 is TGCGCCAGCAGCCCCAAAACGGGAGTGGTCAAGGTCAATGAGCAGTTCTTC. Protein sequence: CASSPKTGVVKVNEQFF.

The genes are TRBV28 and TRBJ2-1, with D possibly TRBD2 on 6 matching bases. The germline V and J ends were trimmed by 6 bases and 0 bases, with 15 bases remaining between them. The CDR3 sequence is 16 residues long. In germline, CDR1 is MDHEN, CDR2 SYDVKM. CDR3 loop: CASRFPGGGSYNEQFF. CDR3 nucleotide sequence: TGTGCCAGCAGATTCCCCGGGGGAGGCTCCTACAATGAGCAGTTCTTC. The full variable domain, with the rest looked up from reference TRBV28 and TRBJ2-1, is DVKVTQSSRYLVKRTGEKVFLECVQDMDHENMFWYRQDPGLGLRLIYFSYDVKMKEKGDIPEGYSVSREKKERFSLILESASTNQTSMYLCASRFPGGGSYNEQFFGPGTRLTVL.

The V and J genes are TRBV27 and TRBJ2-1, with 13 bases identical to TRBD2. J gave up 6 bases and V 5 bases, and 7 bases lay outside the gene matches. There are 16 residues in the CDR3. CDR1 is MNHEY and CDR2 is SMNVEV in the germline V gene (reference sequence). DNA of the CDR3: TGTGCCAGCAGTCCCGGGACTAGCGGGGCAGTCAATGAGCAGTTCTTC. As protein: CASSPGTSGAVNEQFF.

Regarding this clone: One end of the junction is discordant with germline, which a read error may explain. The rearrangement joins TRBV19 to TRBJ2-7; possible D gene TRBD1, 5 bases. The CDR3 runs to 12 residues. Germline loops: CDR1 LNHDA, CDR2 SQIVND (reference sequence). DNA of the CDR3: TGCCCATCAACGACAGCGTCTTACGAGCAGTACTTC. Translation: CPSTTASYEQYF.

DNA of the CDR3: TGTGCCAGCAGCTTGGACAGGGGGCATCAAGAGACCCAGTACTTC. This translates into CASSLDRGHQETQYF. The chain carries TRBV5-4 and TRBJ2-5; 9 bases agree with TRBD1. Germline values: CDR1 SGHNT, CDR2 YYREEE (reference sequence). The CDR3 loop spans 15 amino acids. V dropped 0 bases and J dropped 2; count of bases not matched to a gene: 2.

This chain connects TRBV4-1 to TRBJ1-1; 9 nucleotides align to TRBD1. The CDR3 is made up of 14 amino acids. Germline V CDR1 and CDR2: MGHRA, YSYEKL. The V and J ends lost 4 bases and 5 bases, in that order; junction bases with no gene match: 5. The CDR3 nucleotides read TGCGCCAGCAGCCCCGACAGGGGGGGGACTGAAGCTTTCTTT. This sequence encodes CASSPDRGGTEAFF.

This sequence joins TRBV3-1 (or the pseudogene TRBV3-2) and TRBJ1-4; 9 bases agree with TRBD1. This CDR3 region has 15 residues. Trimming removed 5 bases from V and 4 bases from J; junction bases left unmatched: 5. Per germline, CDR1 LGHDT and CDR2 YNNKEL (reference sequence). The CDR3 DNA reads as TGTGCCAGCAGCTCAACAGGGGGCCTTAATGAAAAACTGTTTTTT. Translating it yields CASSSTGGLNEKLFF.

The chain carries TRBV11-1 and TRBJ2-5, with 8 bases aligning to TRBD1. CDR1 is SGHAT and CDR2 is FQDESV in the germline V gene (reference sequence). After removal of 5 bases from V and 1 base from J, the junction contained 0 bases not matched to a gene. This CDR3 spans 13 amino acids. CDR3 residues: CASSGTGQETQYF. The CDR3 DNA is TGTGCCAGCAGCGGGACAGGCCAAGAGACCCAGTACTTC.

The chain recombines TRBV9 with TRBJ2-2; 10 nucleotides match TRBD2. Germline trimming cut 0 bases from V and 4 bases from J; bases unmatched to any gene: 6. From germline, CDR1 is SGDLS and CDR2 YYNGEE. CDR3 length: 17 residues. CDR3 region: CASSVVSGGHGTGELFF. CDR3 DNA: TGTGCCAGCAGCGTAGTTAGCGGGGGGCATGGCACCGGGGAGCTGTTTTTT.

The chain carries TRBV2 and TRBJ1-5; D ambiguous. There are 16 residues in the CDR3. The V end lost 6 bases, the J end lost 0 bases, and 15 bases lay between the germline ends. CDR1 SNHLY and CDR2 FYNNEI come from the germline V gene. The CDR3 is CASSDRVLSSNQPQHF. The CDR3 DNA sequence: TGTGCCAGCAGCGATCGGGTTTTGAGTAGCAATCAGCCCCAGCATTTT.

This chain links TRBV27 with TRBJ1-1; D gene unclear. The germline V gene encodes CDR1 MNHEY and CDR2 SMNVEV (reference sequence). Trimming left V 1 base short and J 6 bases short, with 18 bases between. The CDR3 length is 16 residues. The CDR3 spells CASSLYLRENKAEAFF. The CDR3 DNA follows: TGTGCCAGCAGTTTATATTTGAGGGAGAATAAGGCTGAAGCTTTCTTT.

The gene calls are TRBV6-1 and TRBJ2-3; 15 bases align to TRBD2. This CDR3 region has 18 residues. Germline CDR1 is MNHNS and CDR2 is SASEGT. The V segment lost 4 bases and the J segment 2 bases; nucleotides outside the gene matches: 7. The chain's CDR3 is CASSGGLAGGPHTDTQYF. In DNA, the CDR3 is TGTGCCAGCAGTGGGGGACTAGCGGGGGGACCCCACACAGATACGCAGTATTTT.

This chain joins TRBV2 and TRBJ2-2, with TRBD2 matching over 15 bases. V was pared by 6 bases and J by 8 bases, with 7 bases of the junction left unmatched. This CDR3 has 16 amino acids. CDR1 and CDR2 (germline): SNHLY, FYNNEI. CDR3 DNA: TGTGCCAGCAGCTTGGGACTAGCGGGGGGACAGGGGGAGCTGTTTTTT. This sequence encodes CASSLGLAGGQGELFF.

The rearrangement joins TRBV9 to TRBJ2-7; no clear D gene. Germline loops: CDR1 SGDLS, CDR2 YYNGEE. The ends were cut back, 4 bases at V and 9 bases at J, with 17 bases in the middle. This CDR3 is 13 amino acids long. The CDR3 bases are TGTGCCAGCAGCCCATCCGTCAGACCGGGGCAGTACTTC. This sequence encodes CASSPSVRPGQYF.

The V gene is TRBV2, the J gene TRBJ1-3; D is undetermined. V was cut by 7 bases and J by 0 bases, with 22 bases left in between. Germline-derived CDR1 and CDR2 are SNHLY and FYNNEI. There are 18 residues in the CDR3. DNA for the CDR3: TGTGCCAGCAATTTATTGATCGGACTCTCCCCCTCTGGAAACACCATATATTTT. Translation: CASNLLIGLSPSGNTIYF.

The chain is built from TRBV5-1 and TRBJ1-1; D is unclear. Trimming cost V 4 bases and J 1 base, with 8 bases left between them. CDR1 is SGHRS and CDR2 is YFSETQ in the germline V gene. The CDR3 covers 13 residues. Here the CDR3 reads CASSLGPNTEAFF. Written as DNA, the CDR3 is TGCGCCAGCAGCCTTGGCCCGAACACTGAAGCTTTCTTT.

The rearrangement uses TRBV18 and TRBJ2-2; D unclear. CDR3 size: 13 residues. Germline V gives CDR1 KGHSH, CDR2 LQKENI. V was pared by 0 bases and J by 7 bases, with 6 bases between. CDR3 sequence: CASSPPGVGELFF. In DNA, the CDR3 is TGTGCCAGCTCACCACCGGGCGTCGGGGAGCTGTTTTTT.

This sequence joins TRBV5-6 and TRBJ2-7; D possibly corresponds to TRBD1 (5 bases). Trimming cost V 4 bases and J 7 bases, with 18 bases left between them. Germline V gene lookup returns CDR1 SGHDT and CDR2 YYEEEE. The CDR3 totals 14 residues. The CDR3 is CASSVTRQFTEQYF. CDR3 nucleotides: TGTGCCAGCAGCGTGACACGACAGTTCACAGAGCAGTACTTC.

The gene calls are TRBV6-4 and TRBJ1-1; 8 positions agree with TRBD1. The V segment lost 0 bases and the J segment 5 bases; nucleotides outside the gene matches: 5. The CDR3 consists of 15 residues. Per the germline V gene, CDR1 is MRHNA and CDR2 is SNTAGT. This CDR3 reads CASSDSPGGHTEAFF. CDR3 bases: TGTGCCAGCAGTGACTCACCAGGGGGCCATACTGAAGCTTTCTTT.